This T cell receptor (beta chain) is drawn from a study of OX40 agonist ivuxolimab in advanced cancers. The V gene lost 4 bases and the J gene lost 4 bases, with 5 bases spanning the gap. The CDR3 consists of 11 residues. CDR1 is MNHNY and CDR2 is SVGAGI in the germline V gene (reference sequence). Baseline, cycle 4 day 1, and cycle 7 day 1 were the blood sampling points. Sequencing was performed with immunoSEQ multiplex PCR; in TCRdb, only in-frame clones are kept and a portion is missing. The sample has 65,000 to 80,000 clones, just over 90% seen once. Sequencing used CD4+ or CD8+ T cells sorted from blood, obtained in a trial of the OX40 agonist ivuxolimab. The source of this sequence is an adult with an advanced solid tumor such as melanoma, head and neck, liver or kidney cancer. The V gene is TRBV6-6, the J gene TRBJ2-7; D unclear. The CDR3 spells CASSSVYEQYF. The CDR3 region has the DNA TGTGCCAGCAGTTCGGTTTACGAGCAGTACTTC.